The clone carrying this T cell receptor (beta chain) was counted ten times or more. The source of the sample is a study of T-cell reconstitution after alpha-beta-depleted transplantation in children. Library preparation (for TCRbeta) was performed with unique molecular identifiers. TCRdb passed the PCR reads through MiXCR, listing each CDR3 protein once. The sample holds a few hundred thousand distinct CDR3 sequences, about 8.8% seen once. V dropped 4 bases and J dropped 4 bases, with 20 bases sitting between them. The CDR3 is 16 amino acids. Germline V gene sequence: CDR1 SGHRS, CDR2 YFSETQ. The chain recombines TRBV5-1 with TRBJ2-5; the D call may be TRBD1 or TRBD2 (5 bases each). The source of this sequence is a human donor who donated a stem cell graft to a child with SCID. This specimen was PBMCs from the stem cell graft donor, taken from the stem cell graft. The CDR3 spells CASSKGRDLELETQYF. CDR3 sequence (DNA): TGCGCCAGCAGCAAGGGCCGGGACCTAGAACTAGAGACCCAGTACTTC.